This T cell receptor beta chain was captured by sequencing in a study of technical replicates of blood from several donors (dated by TCRdb to 2017 to 2019). Taken from the germline V gene, the CDR1 and CDR2 loops are SGHDT and YYEEEE. Relative to germline, V is 4 bases shorter and J is 8 bases shorter, with 20 bases between their ends. The CDR3 numbers 15 residues from cysteine through phenylalanine. The retained sequence is limited to the CDR3, 45 bases, with the frame set at the first base. A remark on this clone: Its target antigen remains unknown. No base qualities exist here, and no much larger clone lies one base off it.

The method behind the library was the immunoSEQ multiplex PCR assay. What TCRdb holds here is the immuneACCESS table cut down to in-frame rearrangements. Part of the clones is not present; checked against another copy, under half of the missing clones reflect an unresolved V gene, and the others are unexplained. The sample table holds around 80,000 clones, of which approximately 91% were seen once. The ten most abundant clones make up 0.35% to 0.5% of the sample. Source material: T cells isolated from PBMCs. The TCR originated in a human donor in good health. The chain uses TRBV5-6 and TRBJ2-3; the D gene is perhaps TRBD2, from 6 matching bases. At the DNA level, the sequence is TGTGCCAGCAGCGGGCGGGGCAGAAAGTCGGTTACGCAGTATTTT. Its product reads: CASSGRGRKSVTQYF.